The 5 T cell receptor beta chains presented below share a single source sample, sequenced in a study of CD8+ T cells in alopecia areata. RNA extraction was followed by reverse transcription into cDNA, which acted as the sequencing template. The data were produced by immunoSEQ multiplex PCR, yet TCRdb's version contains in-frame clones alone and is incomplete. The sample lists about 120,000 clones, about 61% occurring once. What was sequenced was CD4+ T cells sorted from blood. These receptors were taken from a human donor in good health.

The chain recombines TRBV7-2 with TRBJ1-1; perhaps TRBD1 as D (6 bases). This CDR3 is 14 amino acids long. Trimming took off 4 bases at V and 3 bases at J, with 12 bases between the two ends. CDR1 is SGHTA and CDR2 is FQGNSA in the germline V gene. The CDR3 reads CASSSLDSYTEAFF. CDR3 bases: TGTGCCAGCAGCTCTCTGGACAGTTACACTGAAGCTTTCTTT.

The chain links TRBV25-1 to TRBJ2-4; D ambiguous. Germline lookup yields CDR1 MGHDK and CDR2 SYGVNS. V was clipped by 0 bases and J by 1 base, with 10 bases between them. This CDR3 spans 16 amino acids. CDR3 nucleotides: TGTGCCAGCAGTGAATACTCGCTGGGGGCCAAAAACATTCAGTACTTC. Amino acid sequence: CASSEYSLGAKNIQYF.

The CDR3, as DNA: TGTGCCAGCAGTGAATATGGGCAGGGAGGGCTCTATGGCTACACCTTC. Translating it yields CASSEYGQGGLYGYTF. This chain joins TRBV25-1 and TRBJ1-2; the D gene is possibly TRBD1 (5 bases). The CDR3 is 16 amino acids. Between the trimmed V and J ends, which lost 0 bases and 4 bases, there was a span of 15 bases. Germline V gives CDR1 MGHDK, CDR2 SYGVNS.

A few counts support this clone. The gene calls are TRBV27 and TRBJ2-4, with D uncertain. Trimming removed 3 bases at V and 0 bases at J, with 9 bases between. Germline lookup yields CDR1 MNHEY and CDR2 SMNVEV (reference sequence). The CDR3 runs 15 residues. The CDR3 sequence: CASSFNPLAKNIQYF. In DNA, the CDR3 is TGTGCCAGCAGTTTTAATCCGTTAGCCAAAAACATTCAGTACTTC.

The CDR3 nucleotides are TGTGCCAGCAACGGACTCTCCTACGAGCAGTACTTC. Translated, it gives CASNGLSYEQYF. The genes are TRBV2 and TRBJ2-7; the D gene is possibly TRBD2 (5 bases). V lost 7 bases and J 0 bases, leaving 7 bases between the germline ends. This CDR3 is 12 amino acids long. Per the germline V gene, CDR1 is SNHLY and CDR2 is FYNNEI.